This entry is about one T cell receptor (beta chain). CDR1 is MNHEY and CDR2 is SVGAGI in the germline V gene. The CDR3 extends over 14 amino acids. V lost 0 bases and J 0 bases, leaving 6 bases between the germline ends. The data were produced by immunoSEQ multiplex PCR, yet TCRdb's version contains in-frame clones alone and is incomplete. The table lists over 85,000 clones, around 86% of them singletons, with approximately 5% in the top ten. The sample comes from a study of blood T cell repertoires in COVID-19. Across the whole study: Specimens from acute and convalescent COVID-19 originated in the United States, Italy and Spain. The cDNA or gDNA used as material had been derived from T cells, B-cell-depleted T cells, or PBMCs.

The chain is built from TRBV6-5 and TRBJ2-7, with D unclear. The clonotype comes from an elderly woman with acute or convalescent COVID-19. The sequenced sample consisted of peripheral blood. The CDR3 spells CASSYSQFSYEQYF. CDR3 DNA: TGTGCCAGCAGTTACTCGCAGTTCTCCTACGAGCAGTACTTC.